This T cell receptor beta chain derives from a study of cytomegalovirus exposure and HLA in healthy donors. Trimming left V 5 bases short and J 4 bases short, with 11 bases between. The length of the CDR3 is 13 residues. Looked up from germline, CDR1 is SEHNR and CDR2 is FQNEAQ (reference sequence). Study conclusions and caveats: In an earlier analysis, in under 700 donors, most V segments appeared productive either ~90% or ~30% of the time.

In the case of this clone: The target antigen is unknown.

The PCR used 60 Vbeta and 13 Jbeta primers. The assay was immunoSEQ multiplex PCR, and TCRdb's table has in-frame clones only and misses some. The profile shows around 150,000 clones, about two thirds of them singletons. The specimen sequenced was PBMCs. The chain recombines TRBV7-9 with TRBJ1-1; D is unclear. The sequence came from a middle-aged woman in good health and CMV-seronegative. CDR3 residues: CASSPEGGTEAFF. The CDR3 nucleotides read TGTGCCAGCAGCCCAGAGGGCGGCACTGAAGCTTTCTTT.